This T cell receptor beta chain was documented in a study of cytomegalovirus exposure and HLA in healthy donors. CDR3 length: 14 amino acids. J was trimmed by 5 bases and V by 6 bases; bases with no gene match: 8. CDR1 MNHNS and CDR2 SASEGT come from the germline V gene. With 60 Vbeta and 13 Jbeta primers, the PCR was carried out. Assay used: immunoSEQ multiplex PCR; TCRdb lists only in-frame clones, some missing. The sample has about 150,000 clones; 74% are singletons. The chain uses TRBV6-1 and TRBJ2-5, with 8 bases matching TRBD1. The receptor was isolated from a man aged 25-45 years in good health and CMV-seronegative. Sequences were obtained from PBMCs. As DNA, the CDR3 is TGTGCCAGCAGCCTTGGACAGGGATTGGAGACCCAGTACTTC. Its translation: CASSLGQGLETQYF.